This is a list of T cell receptor beta chains from one sample in a study of T cells in localized non-small cell lung cancer. The method was immunoSEQ multiplex PCR; TCRdb's version includes in-frame clones alone and lacks a portion of them. The table includes 1,500 to 2,000 clones, 20% to 25% detected once. The specimen was normal lung tissue next to the tumor, collected before any cancer treatment. The source of these receptors is an older female donor with stage II squamous cell lung carcinoma. Each CDR3 is given with its conserved first and last residue. The D gene is left open where the match is weak. Size is omitted from some rows. Given values are once, few, many or a class for expanded clones.

CDR3 protein	CDR3 DNA	CDR3 length	clone size	V gene	J gene	D gene
CASSPSRTKPYGYTF	TGCGCCAGCAGCCCCTCACGGACAAAACCGTATGGCTACACCTTC	15	-	TRBV5-1	TRBJ1-2	-
CASSLGWGSMNTEAFF	TGTGCCAGCAGCTTGGGGTGGGGCAGTATGAACACTGAAGCTTTCTTT	16	medium-sized	TRBV11-3	TRBJ1-1	-
CASSITQVLGELFF	TGTGCCAGTAGTATTACACAGGTCCTCGGGGAGCTGTTTTTT	14	few	TRBV19	TRBJ2-2	-
CSVVGGSSYNEQFF	TGCAGCGTTGTTGGCGGGAGCTCCTACAATGAGCAGTTCTTC	14	-	TRBV29-1	TRBJ2-1	TRBD2
CAWRPDRYNEQFF	TGTGCCTGGAGACCTGACAGGTACAATGAGCAGTTCTTC	13	-	TRBV30	TRBJ2-1	-
CSVERAGTGESYTF	TGCAGCGTTGAAAGGGCCGGGACAGGGGAGAGCTACACCTTC	14	-	TRBV29-1	TRBJ1-2	TRBD1
CASSQDFYNEQFF	TGCGCCAGCAGCCAAGACTTTTACAATGAGCAGTTCTTC	13	-	TRBV4-1	TRBJ2-1	-
CASKEGDLNNSPLHF	TGTGCCAGTAAGGAGGGGGATCTGAATAATTCACCCCTCCACTTT	15	-	TRBV12-2	TRBJ1-6	-
CASKQGAGTEAFF	TGTGCCAGCAAACAGGGGGCGGGGACTGAAGCTTTCTTT	13	large	TRBV6-8	TRBJ1-1	TRBD1
CASSSTSGDWDTGELFF	TGCGCCAGCAGCTCTACTAGCGGGGATTGGGACACCGGGGAGCTGTTTTTT	17	-	TRBV5-1	TRBJ2-2	TRBD2
CASSPGAPPNEQYF	TGTGCCAGCAGCCCAGGGGCGCCTCCTAACGAGCAGTACTTC	14	-	TRBV11-3	TRBJ2-7	-
CASSSLALNTEAFF	TGTGCCAGCAGCTCTCTGGCCCTAAACACTGAAGCTTTCTTT	14	medium-sized	TRBV11-3	TRBJ1-1	-
CASRKPANTYEQYF	TGTGCCAGCAGGAAACCCGCCAATACCTACGAGCAGTACTTC	14	few	TRBV9	TRBJ2-7	-
CASSYSWRRNEKLFF	TGTGCCAGCAGTTACTCATGGAGGAGGAATGAAAAACTGTTTTTT	15	-	TRBV6-8	TRBJ1-4	-
CASSPIRSGELFF	TGTGCCAGCAGCCCCATTCGGTCTGGGGAGCTGTTTTTT	13	-	TRBV7-1	TRBJ2-2	-
CASSYSGRVGETQYF	TGTGCCAGCAGTTACTCGGGCAGGGTGGGAGAGACCCAGTACTTC	15	-	TRBV6-8	TRBJ2-5	-
CASSSGQPNTEAFF	TGCGCCAGCAGTTCGGGACAGCCGAACACTGAAGCTTTCTTT	14	-	TRBV5-1	TRBJ1-1	TRBD1
CASSEEGDTEAFF	TGTGCCAGCAGTGAAGAGGGGGACACTGAAGCTTTCTTT	13	-	TRBV6-1	TRBJ1-1	-
CASALLYREDIQYF	TGTGCTAGTGCCCTACTCTACAGGGAAGACATTCAGTACTTC	14	-	TRBV12-5	TRBJ2-4	-
CASSYNPGQEMNYGYTF	TGTGCCAGCAGTTATAACCCGGGACAGGAAATGAACTATGGCTACACCTTC	17	-	TRBV28	TRBJ1-2	TRBD1
CASSYLSPPIQEPFADGYTF	TGTGCCAGCAGTTACCTCAGCCCACCGATACAAGAACCTTTTGCGGATGGCTACACCTTC	20	-	TRBV28	TRBJ1-2	-
CATSSFGTSVDNEQFF	TGTGCCACCAGCAGCTTTGGGACTAGCGTCGACAATGAGCAGTTCTTC	16	few	TRBV15	TRBJ2-1	TRBD2
CASSLQGAETQYF	TGTGCCAGCAGTTTACAGGGGGCAGAGACCCAGTACTTC	13	-	TRBV8-2	TRBJ2-5	-
CASREGLAGVYEQYF	TGTGCCAGCAGAGAGGGACTAGCGGGAGTGTACGAGCAGTACTTC	15	few	TRBV27	TRBJ2-7	TRBD2
CASSSPGQGFIGANVLTF	TGTGCCAGCAGCTCTCCGGGACAGGGTTTTATTGGGGCCAACGTCCTGACTTTC	18	few	TRBV9	TRBJ2-6	TRBD1